These 31 T cell receptor beta chains were sequenced from one sample in a study of blood T cells in healthy people across ages. Combining a sample-barcoded 5' primer with a J-beta primer mix, a second PCR ran for roughly 7 to 12 cycles. TCRdb fed the 5' RACE reads into MiXCR, producing one record per CDR3 protein. The sample contains approximately 810,000 distinct CDR3 sequences, roughly 40% of which appear only once. Material for sequencing was blood. All receptors come from a young man in good health.

The V and J genes are TRBV10-2 and TRBJ2-1; TRBD2 aligns across 12 bases. The CDR3 spans 17 residues. Trimming cost V 6 bases and J 1 base; bases outside gene matches: 7. Germline assignment: CDR1 WSHSY and CDR2 SAAADI. The CDR3 sequence: CASRRGLAGVSYNEQFF. The DNA of the CDR3 is TGCGCCAGCAGACGGGGACTAGCGGGCGTGTCCTACAATGAGCAGTTCTTC.

This clonotype was detected only a few times. CDR3 in DNA: TGTGCCAGCAACCCGCCGACTCTGTATCCCGGGGAGCTGTTTTTT. This translates into CASNPPTLYPGELFF. This chain links TRBV6-2 or TRBV6-3 with TRBJ2-2, with no clear D. The CDR3 is made up of 15 amino acids. The V gene lost 7 bases and the J gene lost 6 bases, with 18 bases spanning the gap. Germline CDR1 MNHEY, CDR2 SVGEGT.

The chain joins TRBV6-5 to TRBJ1-1; a weak D match, TRBD1 (5 bases). Germline V gene data show CDR1 as MNHEY and CDR2 as SVGAGI. The CDR3 loop spans 16 amino acids. Trimming removed 7 bases at V and 7 bases at J, with 25 bases between. The CDR3 region has the DNA TGTGCCAGCATTACGACAGTCGCCTACATGGGCGGTGAAGCTTTCTTT. Translated, it gives CASITTVAYMGGEAFF.

The genes are TRBV9 and TRBJ2-3; weak D call: TRBD1 (6 bases). Trimming removed 4 bases at V and 2 bases at J, with 17 bases between. The CDR3 sequence is 16 residues long. In germline, CDR1 is SGDLS, CDR2 YYNGEE. Here the CDR3 DNA reads TGTGCCAGCAGCCCCGAGGGGGACCCAAACACAGATACGCAGTATTTT. Encoded protein: CASSPEGDPNTDTQYF. Full variable domain (missing parts from reference TRBV9 and TRBJ2-3): DSGVTQTPKHLITATGQRVTLRCSPRSGDLSVYWYQQSLDQGLQFLIQYYNGEERAKGNILERFSAQQFPDLHSELNLSSLELGDSALYFCASSPEGDPNTDTQYFGPGTRLTVL.

The table lists this clonotype with a count of one. For the CDR3, the DNA is TGCAGTGCGCCGGGGTTCTCTAGCACAGATACGCAGTATTTT. The encoded protein is CSAPGFSSTDTQYF. V usage is TRBV20-1 and J usage is TRBJ2-3; D is possibly TRBD2 (5 bases). The CDR3 consists of 14 residues. CDR1 is DFQATT, CDR2 SNEGSKA, per germline (reference sequence). V lost 6 bases and J lost 0, with 13 bases in between.

CDR3 amino acids: CASSQHQGTEQFF. Here the CDR3 DNA reads TGTGCCAGCAGCCAGCACCAGGGGACTGAGCAGTTCTTC. The chain recombines TRBV3-1 with TRBJ2-1; a weak D match, TRBD1 (6 bases). Trimming pared 3 bases from V and 9 bases from J, leaving 12 bases between. The CDR3 consists of 13 residues. Looked up from germline, CDR1 is LGHDT and CDR2 is YNNKEL (reference sequence).

This rearrangement joins TRBV3-1 to TRBJ2-3; TRBD2 aligns across 13 bases. The CDR3 has 16 residues. The V gene's germline CDR1 is LGHDT and CDR2 YNNKEL (reference sequence). V trimming: 6 bases; J trimming: 2 bases; junction bases outside the gene matches: 5. The CDR3 is CASSRTSGGVTDTQYF. CDR3 nucleotide sequence: TGTGCCAGCAGTCGGACTAGCGGGGGAGTCACAGATACGCAGTATTTT.

This clonotype was detected a few times. This rearrangement joins TRBV7-9 to TRBJ2-5; TRBD2 aligns across 9 bases. The germline CDR1 and CDR2 sequences are SEHNR and FQNEAQ (reference sequence). CDR3 size: 14 residues. Germline trimming cut 6 bases from V and 1 base from J; bases unmatched to any gene: 3. The CDR3 region is CASRREGTQETQYF. The DNA for the CDR3 is TGTGCCAGCAGGCGGGAGGGGACCCAAGAGACCCAGTACTTC.

This clonotype showed up just a few times. The rearrangement uses TRBV4-1 and TRBJ1-4; TRBD1 aligns across 8 bases. CDR1 and CDR2 from the germline V gene are MGHRA and YSYEKL. J was trimmed by 8 bases and V by 5 bases; bases with no gene match: 13. This CDR3 is 16 amino acids long. CDR3 region: CASSSPERTGLEKLFF. The CDR3 nucleotides read TGCGCCAGCAGCTCCCCGGAGAGGACAGGGTTGGAAAAACTGTTTTTT.

This clonotype was seen a few times. The chain employs TRBV4-3 and TRBJ1-2; maybe TRBD1 (6 bases). This CDR3 is 13 amino acids long. Germline-derived CDR1 and CDR2 are LGHNA and YSLEER. V lost 4 bases, J lost 6 bases, and 12 bases lay in between. CDR3 amino acids: CASSLDSRDGYTF. CDR3 DNA sequence: TGCGCCAGCAGCCTGGACAGCCGTGATGGCTACACCTTC.

This clonotype was counted at least ten times. V is TRBV4-2 and J is TRBJ2-3; D not resolved. The CDR3 has 18 amino acids. CDR1 is LGHNA and CDR2 is YNFKEQ in the germline V gene. The V end lost 0 bases, the J end lost 4 bases, and 20 bases lay between the germline ends. This CDR3 reads CASSQEGKGLKGADTQYF. CDR3 DNA: TGTGCCAGCAGCCAAGAGGGGAAGGGCCTTAAGGGCGCAGATACGCAGTATTTT.

This clonotype was recorded a few times. The chain couples TRBV29-1 to TRBJ2-5; D is possibly TRBD1 (5 bases). The V end was cut by 3 bases, the J end by 0 bases, with 14 bases between. Germline CDR1 is SQVTM and CDR2 is ANQGSEA. This CDR3 region has 15 residues. CDR3: CSVEPLTEYQETQYF. The CDR3 nucleotides are TGCAGCGTTGAGCCCCTGACAGAGTACCAAGAGACCCAGTACTTC.

The chain has TRBV12-3 or TRBV12-4 and TRBJ1-2; 8 nucleotides match TRBD1. CDR3 size: 16 residues. The J segment lost 7 bases and the V segment lost 3 bases, leaving 13 bases of the junction unmatched. CDR3 protein: CASSFGDRPFPGGYTF. The CDR3 nucleotides are TGTGCCAGCAGTTTCGGGGACAGGCCCTTTCCCGGTGGCTACACCTTC.

This clonotype was observed a handful of times. CDR3 region: CSPFLGDKQETQYF. Here the CDR3 DNA reads TGCAGTCCCTTCCTTGGGGACAAGCAAGAGACCCAGTACTTC. The V call is TRBV20-1, the J call TRBJ2-5; D might be TRBD1 (6 bases). This CDR3 spans 14 amino acids. Germline V lookup: CDR1 DFQATT, CDR2 SNEGSKA (reference sequence). V was pared by 8 bases and J by 2 bases, with 18 bases between.

The rearrangement joins TRBV7-2 to TRBJ2-3, with 9 bases fitting TRBD2. This CDR3 is built from 15 residues. Trimming removed 6 bases from V and 0 bases from J; junction bases left unmatched: 4. Germline V lookup: CDR1 SGHTA, CDR2 FQGNSA. The CDR3 nucleotides are TGTGCCAGCAGAAGACTAGCGGCTAGCACAGATACGCAGTATTTT. Protein sequence: CASRRLAASTDTQYF.

A few counts support this clonotype. The CDR3 region has the DNA TGCAGTGCTAGCGAGGGACGAACGGAGCAGTACTTC. Translated, it gives CSASEGRTEQYF. V gene TRBV20-1 combines with J gene TRBJ2-7, with D perhaps TRBD1 or TRBD2 (5 bases each). Trimming cost V 3 bases and J 7 bases, with 13 bases left between them. Germline CDR1 DFQATT, CDR2 SNEGSKA (reference sequence). CDR3 size: 12 residues.

The chain's CDR3 is CASSLGTTIGGNEQYF. Written as DNA, the CDR3 is TGTGCCAGTTCCCTTGGGACCACTATAGGGGGCAATGAGCAGTACTTC. V gene TRBV6-5 combines with J gene TRBJ2-5; TRBD1 agrees at 7 bases. The ends lost 9 bases at V and 11 bases at J; junction bases unmatched: 24. The CDR3 is 16 residues long. The V gene's germline CDR1 is MNHEY and CDR2 SVGAGI.

This clonotype was counted at least ten times. The chain couples TRBV20-1 to TRBJ2-7, with D perhaps TRBD1 (6 bases). The CDR3 runs 16 residues. Germline CDR1 and CDR2: DFQATT and SNEGSKA (reference sequence). V was pared by 4 bases and J by 3 bases, with 22 bases between. CDR3 sequence (DNA): TGCAGTGCTATCGGACAGATTCAGCCCCACTTCTACGAGCAGTACTTC. This gives the protein CSAIGQIQPHFYEQYF.

This clonotype appeared many times. This rearrangement joins TRBV2 to TRBJ2-1, with 8 bases fitting TRBD1. CDR3 length: 13 amino acids. CDR1 and CDR2 (germline): SNHLY, FYNNEI. With V trimmed by 4 bases and J by 4 bases, 0 bases remained unmatched. The CDR3: CASSGQGYNEQFF. The CDR3 DNA follows: TGTGCCAGCAGTGGACAGGGGTACAATGAGCAGTTCTTC.

About this clonotype: It may be a read error: a sequence one base away is much more abundant. The chain recombines TRBV7-3 with TRBJ2-3; D is perhaps TRBD2 (6 bases). The germline gives CDR1 SGHTA, CDR2 FQGTGA. The CDR3 consists of 15 residues. The V end lost 3 bases, the J end lost 4 bases, and 14 bases lay between the germline ends. The CDR3 loop is CASSLAGMSADTQYF. The DNA of the CDR3 is TGTGCCAGCAGCTTGGCGGGGATGAGCGCAGATACGCAGTATTTT.

The CDR3 DNA sequence: TGTGCCAGCAGTTACTCGAAGGGGGACCAAGAGACCCAGTACTTC. Translated: CASSYSKGDQETQYF. This chain links TRBV6-2 or TRBV6-3 with TRBJ2-5, with a tentative D call TRBD1 (6 bases). The germline gives CDR1 MNHEY, CDR2 SVGEGT. V lost 0 bases to trimming and J lost 0 bases, with 8 bases between them. This CDR3 has 15 residues.

This clonotype was seen more than once but under ten times. The chain uses TRBV12-3 or TRBV12-4 and TRBJ1-1; D unclear. The CDR3 sequence is 12 residues long. Trimming shortened V by 4 bases and J by 7 bases, and 10 bases separated the two germline ends. This CDR3 reads CASSWLMIEAFF. The CDR3 bases are TGTGCCAGCAGTTGGCTGATGATTGAAGCTTTCTTT.

This clonotype occurred many times. The chain carries TRBV7-9 and TRBJ2-1; 13 bases agree with TRBD2. There are 16 residues in the CDR3. Germline values: CDR1 SEHNR, CDR2 FQNEAQ (reference sequence). J was trimmed by 7 bases and V by 3 bases; bases with no gene match: 6. The CDR3 nucleotides read TGTGCCAGCAGCTTGACTAGCGGGGGGAAGCCTAATGAGCAGTTCTTC. Translating gives CASSLTSGGKPNEQFF.

The V gene is TRBV4-3, the J gene TRBJ1-5; perhaps TRBD1 as D (6 bases). The V end was cut by 0 bases, the J end by 7 bases, with 13 bases between. The CDR3 spans 15 residues. Germline CDR1 LGHNA, CDR2 YSLEER. The CDR3 region is CASSQDWGQEQPQHF. The CDR3 DNA sequence: TGCGCCAGCAGCCAAGACTGGGGGCAGGAGCAGCCCCAGCATTTT.

In this sample, this clonotype turned up many times. CDR3 region: CASSLTGLEQYF. The CDR3 DNA reads TGTGCCAGCAGTTTGACAGGGCTCGAGCAGTACTTC. The chain uses TRBV12-3 or TRBV12-4 and TRBJ2-7; TRBD1 agrees at 7 bases. J gave up 6 bases and V 3 bases, and 2 bases lay outside the gene matches. The CDR3 sequence is 12 residues long.

This clonotype was seen only a few times. The rearrangement uses TRBV9 and TRBJ1-2; tentatively, D is TRBD1 (5 bases). The length of the CDR3 is 15 residues. Trimming cost V 0 bases and J 6 bases, with 15 bases left between them. Germline CDR1 SGDLS, CDR2 YYNGEE. The CDR3 sequence: CASSVVPQGSDGYTF. CDR3 DNA: TGTGCCAGCAGCGTAGTCCCCCAGGGATCCGATGGCTACACCTTC. The full variable domain, rest sourced from reference TRBV9 and TRBJ1-2, is DSGVTQTPKHLITATGQRVTLRCSPRSGDLSVYWYQQSLDQGLQFLIQYYNGEERAKGNILERFSAQQFPDLHSELNLSSLELGDSALYFCASSVVPQGSDGYTFGSGTRLTVV.

Remarks on this clonotype: A read error may produce the germline difference seen at one junction end. This chain connects TRBV4-1 to TRBJ1-6; no firm D call. The germline gives CDR1 MGHRA, CDR2 YSYEKL. This CDR3 contains 16 residues. CDR3 amino acids: CASSQDPGGENSPPHF. The CDR3 DNA reads TGCGCCAGCAGCCAAGATCCAGGCGGGGAAAATTCACCCCCCCACTTT.

The CDR3 nucleotides are TGCGCCAGCAGCCGGACCGGGACAGGAGTTTATGGCTACACCTTC. Amino acids: CASSRTGTGVYGYTF. This chain links TRBV4-3 with TRBJ1-2; TRBD1 aligns across 8 bases. V dropped 4 bases and J dropped 5; count of bases not matched to a gene: 9. The germline V gene encodes CDR1 LGHNA and CDR2 YSLEER. The CDR3 sequence is 15 residues long.

This sequence joins TRBV27 and TRBJ2-5; D is possibly TRBD2 (6 bases). This CDR3 has 10 residues. Germline V lookup: CDR1 MNHEY, CDR2 SMNVEV (reference sequence). Trimming pared 3 bases from V and 11 bases from J, leaving 7 bases between. The CDR3 nucleotides are TGTGCCAGCAGTTTCCGGGGGCAGTACTTC. This translates into CASSFRGQYF.

The rearrangement links TRBV5-1 to TRBJ2-2; D remains ambiguous. Germline-derived CDR1 and CDR2 are SGHRS and YFSETQ. This CDR3 is 14 amino acids long. V was trimmed by 1 base and J by 3 bases, leaving 7 bases between them. In DNA form, the CDR3 reads TGCGCCAGCAGCTTGTATGGGCACACCGGGGAGCTGTTTTTT. Translated: CASSLYGHTGELFF. The full variable domain, with the rest looked up from reference TRBV5-1 and TRBJ2-2, is KAGVTQTPRYLIKTRGQQVTLSCSPISGHRSVSWYQQTPGQGLQFLFEYFSETQRNKGNFPGRFSGRQFSNSRSEMNVSTLELGDSALYLCASSLYGHTGELFFGEGSRLTVL.

The chain employs TRBV6-5 and TRBJ1-1; 7 nucleotides align to TRBD1. The CDR3 loop spans 14 amino acids. Looked up from germline, CDR1 is MNHEY and CDR2 is SVGAGI. Losses at the gene ends were 2 bases for V and 1 base for J; bases not matched to a gene: 1. CDR3 amino acids: CASSYGQANTEAFF. DNA for the CDR3: TGTGCCAGCAGTTACGGACAGGCGAACACTGAAGCTTTCTTT.